This T cell receptor (beta chain) came from a study of regulatory T cells in long-lasting Graves disease. Time point here: persistent/refractory GD, antithyroid drugs over 5 years with positive TRAb. The authors made the TCR library using RNA they extracted from PBMCs. Many counts were recorded for this clonotype. The CDR3 is 17 amino acids. The germline V gene has CDR1 SGHTA and CDR2 FQGNSA. Trimming pared 1 base from V and 0 bases from J, leaving 15 bases between. Arm-PCR with iRepertoire HTBI primers amplified the CDR3 regions for these TCR beta libraries. TCRdb independently ran MiXCR on the multiplex PCR reads; one entry per CDR3 protein. The data contain about 340,000 distinct CDR3 sequences, around 20% of them seen just once; the ten biggest clones take up just under 30%.

The genes are TRBV7-2 and TRBJ1-2; the D is unclear. This TCR derives from a female donor with Graves disease. Sequenced material: peripheral blood mononuclear cells (PBMCs), taken when the disease was refractory, from a patient treated with antithyroid drugs. The CDR3 reads CASSLDRVTAANYGYTF. CDR3 nucleotides: TGTGCCAGCAGCTTAGATAGGGTCACAGCAGCTAACTATGGCTACACCTTC. The variable domain in full, with the rest retrieved from reference TRBV7-2 and TRBJ1-2, is GAGVSQSPSNKVTEKGKDVELRCDPISGHTALYWYRQSLGQGLEFLIYFQGNSAPDKSGLPSDRFSAERTGGSVSTLTIQRTQQEDSAVYLCASSLDRVTAANYGYTFGSGTRLTVV.